One sample yielded the 9 T cell receptor beta chains listed below, sequenced in a study of blood T cell repertoires in COVID-19. Using immunoSEQ multiplex PCR, the repertoire was profiled, and TCRdb retains in-frame clones only, with some absent. The sample yields about 170,000 clones, approximately 82% seen once. The sequenced sample consisted of peripheral blood. These TCRs come from a woman older than 75 with acute or convalescent COVID-19.

This sequence joins TRBV29-1 and TRBJ1-2, with 9 bases that match TRBD1. J was trimmed by 3 bases and V by 6 bases; bases with no gene match: 2. The CDR3 spans 12 residues. Germline assignment: CDR1 SQVTM and CDR2 ANQGSEA. CDR3 amino acids: CSVQGADYGYTF. CDR3 in DNA: TGCAGCGTACAGGGGGCGGACTATGGCTACACCTTC.

The count of this clone is one. V and J are TRBV4-1 and TRBJ2-7; 11 bases fit TRBD2. This CDR3 comprises 17 residues. V trimming: 3 bases; J trimming: 0 bases; junction bases outside the gene matches: 7. Germline CDR1 and CDR2: MGHRA and YSYEKL. The CDR3 nucleotides are TGCGCCAGCAGCCACGATATAGCGGGAGGGCCCTCCTACGAGCAGTACTTC. Translated: CASSHDIAGGPSYEQYF.

The chain is built from TRBV6-2 or TRBV6-3 and TRBJ2-7, with TRBD1 matching 8 bases. The CDR3 has 15 residues. Germline CDR1 and CDR2: MNHEY and SVGEGT. V gave up 5 bases and J gave up 3 bases; unmatched junction bases: 9. The CDR3 DNA reads as TGTGCCAGCAGTACCTGGGCAGGGGGCCACTACGAGCAGTACTTC. This sequence encodes CASSTWAGGHYEQYF.

This sequence joins TRBV7-2 and TRBJ2-1; 11 bases map to TRBD2. Per the germline V gene, CDR1 is SGHTA and CDR2 is FQGNSA. This CDR3 spans 15 amino acids. The junction had 4 bases not matched to a gene; V was cut back by 5 bases and J by 4 bases. CDR3 loop: CASSGLAGPYNEQFF. The CDR3 DNA is TGTGCCAGCAGCGGACTAGCGGGCCCTTACAATGAGCAGTTCTTC.

This clone was detected ten times or more. V gene TRBV3-1 (or the pseudogene TRBV3-2) combines with J gene TRBJ2-2; 11 bases match TRBD2. Germline V gene lookup returns CDR1 LGHDT and CDR2 YNNKEL (reference sequence). With V trimmed by 4 bases and J by 3 bases, 4 bases remained unmatched. The CDR3 covers 16 residues. CDR3 in amino acids: CASSPILAGDTGELFF. The CDR3 nucleotides read TGTGCCAGCAGCCCCATACTAGCGGGAGACACCGGGGAGCTGTTTTTT.

This clone was observed once. The rearrangement uses TRBV12-3 or TRBV12-4 and TRBJ2-3; no definite D call. With 2 bases removed from V and 11 bases from J, the gap between germline ends came to 11 bases. The CDR3 extends over 12 amino acids. CDR3 coding DNA: TGTGCCAGCAGTTTACCCCGAGTTGGGCAGTATTTT. The encoded protein is CASSLPRVGQYF.

V and J are TRBV10-3 and TRBJ2-7; weak D call: TRBD2 (5 bases). This CDR3 is built from 16 residues. Deletions cut 0 bases from V and 2 bases from J, with 14 bases between. CDR1 is ENHRY, CDR2 SYGVKD, per germline. CDR3 DNA sequence: TGTGCCATCAGTGAGTCGATGGTAGCGAGTGCCTACGAGCAGTACTTC. It translates to CAISESMVASAYEQYF.

V gene TRBV24-1 combines with J gene TRBJ1-2; TRBD1 aligns across 8 bases. CDR1 and CDR2 (germline): KGHDR, SFDVKD. The CDR3 extends over 17 amino acids. V was clipped by 8 bases and J by 3 bases; unmatched bases: 16. The CDR3 spells CATISPTGDGYDYGYTF. CDR3 nucleotides: TGTGCCACCATAAGTCCGACAGGGGACGGATATGACTATGGCTACACCTTC.

A remark on this clone: This sample includes further DNA sequences coding for the same CDR3. DNA for the CDR3: TGTGCCAGCAGCCGGACTAGCGGGTACAATGAGCAGTTCTTC. It specifies CASSRTSGYNEQFF. The V call is TRBV3-1 (or the pseudogene TRBV3-2), the J call TRBJ2-1; TRBD2 matches 11 bases. This CDR3 has 14 amino acids. The V gene end was trimmed by 4 bases and the J gene end by 4 bases; junction bases not matched to a gene: 0. The germline V gene encodes CDR1 LGHDT and CDR2 YNNKEL (reference sequence).